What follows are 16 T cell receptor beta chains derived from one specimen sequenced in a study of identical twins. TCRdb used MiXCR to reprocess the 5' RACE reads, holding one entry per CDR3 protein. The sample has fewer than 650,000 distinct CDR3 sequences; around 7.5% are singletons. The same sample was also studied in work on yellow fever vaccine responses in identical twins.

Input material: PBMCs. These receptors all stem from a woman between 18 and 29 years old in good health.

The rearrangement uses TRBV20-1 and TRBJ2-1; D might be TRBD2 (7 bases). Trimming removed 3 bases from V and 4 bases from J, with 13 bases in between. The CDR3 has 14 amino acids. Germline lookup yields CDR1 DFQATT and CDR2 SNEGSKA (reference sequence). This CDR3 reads CSASGGPGYNEQFF. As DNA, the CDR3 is TGCAGTGCTAGCGGGGGGCCCGGTTACAATGAGCAGTTCTTC.

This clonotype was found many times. The DNA for the CDR3 is TGCGCCAGCAGCCAAGAGTTGGGCCCTAACTATGGCTACACCTTC. Protein: CASSQELGPNYGYTF. V is TRBV4-1 and J is TRBJ1-2; unclear D gene. The germline V gene encodes CDR1 MGHRA and CDR2 YSYEKL. This CDR3 spans 15 amino acids. V shed 0 bases and J shed 0 bases, with 8 bases lying between them.

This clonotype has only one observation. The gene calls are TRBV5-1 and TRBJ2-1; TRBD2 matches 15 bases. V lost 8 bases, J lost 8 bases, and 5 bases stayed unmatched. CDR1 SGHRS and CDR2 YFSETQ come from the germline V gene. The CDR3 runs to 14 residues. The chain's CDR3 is CARGTSGGRDEQFF. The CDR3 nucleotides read TGCGCCAGAGGGACTAGCGGGGGGCGAGATGAGCAGTTCTTC. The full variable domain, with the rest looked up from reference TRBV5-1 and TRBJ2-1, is KAGVTQTPRYLIKTRGQQVTLSCSPISGHRSVSWYQQTPGQGLQFLFEYFSETQRNKGNFPGRFSGRQFSNSRSEMNVSTLELGDSALYLCARGTSGGRDEQFFGPGTRLTVL.

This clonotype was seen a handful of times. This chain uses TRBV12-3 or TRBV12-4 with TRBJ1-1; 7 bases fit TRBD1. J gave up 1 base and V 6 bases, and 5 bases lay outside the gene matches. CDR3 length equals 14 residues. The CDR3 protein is CASRTGTANTEAFF. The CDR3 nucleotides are TGTGCCAGCAGGACCGGGACAGCGAACACTGAAGCTTTCTTT.

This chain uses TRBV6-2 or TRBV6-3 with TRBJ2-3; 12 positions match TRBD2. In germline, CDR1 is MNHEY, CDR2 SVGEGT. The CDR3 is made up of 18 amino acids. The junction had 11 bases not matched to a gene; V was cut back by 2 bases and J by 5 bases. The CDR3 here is CASSYPLAGGPGLDTQYF. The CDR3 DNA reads TGTGCCAGCAGTTACCCTCTAGCGGGAGGGCCAGGGTTAGATACGCAGTATTTT.

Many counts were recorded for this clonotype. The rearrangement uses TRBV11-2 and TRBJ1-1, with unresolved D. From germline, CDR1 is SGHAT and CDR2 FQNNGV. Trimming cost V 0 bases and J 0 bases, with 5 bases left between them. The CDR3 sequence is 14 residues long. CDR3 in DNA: TGTGCCAGCAGCTTAGAACGGGTGAACACTGAAGCTTTCTTT. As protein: CASSLERVNTEAFF.

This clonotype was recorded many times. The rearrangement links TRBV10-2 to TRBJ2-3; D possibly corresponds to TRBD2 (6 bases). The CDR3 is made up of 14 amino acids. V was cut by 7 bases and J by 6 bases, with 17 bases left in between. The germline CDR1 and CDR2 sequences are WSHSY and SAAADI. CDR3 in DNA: TGCGCCAGCACGGTAATAGGAGGGGTGGATACGCAGTATTTT. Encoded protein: CASTVIGGVDTQYF.

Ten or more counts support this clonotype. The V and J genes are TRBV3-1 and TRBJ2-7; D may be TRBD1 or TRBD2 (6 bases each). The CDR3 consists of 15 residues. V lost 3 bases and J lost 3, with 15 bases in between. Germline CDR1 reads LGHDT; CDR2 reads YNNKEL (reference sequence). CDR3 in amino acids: CASSHGWGANYEQYF. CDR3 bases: TGTGCCAGCAGCCACGGGTGGGGGGCAAACTACGAGCAGTACTTC.

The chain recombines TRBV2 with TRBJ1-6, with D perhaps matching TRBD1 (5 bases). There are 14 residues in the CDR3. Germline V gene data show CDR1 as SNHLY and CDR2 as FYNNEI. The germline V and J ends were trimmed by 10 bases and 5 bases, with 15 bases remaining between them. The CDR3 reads CATKNGADNSPLHF. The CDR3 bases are TGTGCCACCAAAAATGGGGCAGATAATTCACCCCTCCACTTT. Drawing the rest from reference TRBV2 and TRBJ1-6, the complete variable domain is EPEVTQTPSHQVTQMGQEVILRCVPISNHLYFYWYRQILGQKVEFLVSFYNNEISEKSEIFDDQFSVERPDGSNFTLKIRSTKLEDSAMYFCATKNGADNSPLHFGNGTRLTVT.

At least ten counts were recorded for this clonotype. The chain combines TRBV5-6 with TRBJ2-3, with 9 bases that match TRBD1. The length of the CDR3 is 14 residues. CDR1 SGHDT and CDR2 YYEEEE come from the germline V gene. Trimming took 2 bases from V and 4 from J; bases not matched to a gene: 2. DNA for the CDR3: TGTGCCAGCAGCTTCCGGACAGGGGCAGATACGCAGTATTTT. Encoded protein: CASSFRTGADTQYF.

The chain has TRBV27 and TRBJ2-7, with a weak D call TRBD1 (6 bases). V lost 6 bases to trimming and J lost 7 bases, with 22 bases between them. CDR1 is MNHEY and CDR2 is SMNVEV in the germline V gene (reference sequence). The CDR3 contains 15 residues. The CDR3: CASSETGSYRREQYV. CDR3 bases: TGTGCCAGCAGCGAAACAGGGAGCTACCGGAGGGAGCAGTACGTC.

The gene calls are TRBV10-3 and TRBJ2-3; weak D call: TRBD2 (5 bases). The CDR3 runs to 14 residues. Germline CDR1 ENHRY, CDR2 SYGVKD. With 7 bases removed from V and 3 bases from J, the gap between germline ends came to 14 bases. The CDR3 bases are TGTGCCATCATGGACTTCGGTGGTACAGATACGCAGTATTTT. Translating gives CAIMDFGGTDTQYF.

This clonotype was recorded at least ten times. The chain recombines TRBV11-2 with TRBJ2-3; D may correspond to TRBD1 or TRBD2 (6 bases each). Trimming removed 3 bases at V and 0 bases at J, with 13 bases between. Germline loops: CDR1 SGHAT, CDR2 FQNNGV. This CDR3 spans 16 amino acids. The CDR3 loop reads CASSLGGLTSTDTQYF. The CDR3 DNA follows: TGTGCCAGCAGCTTGGGGGGCCTTACGAGCACAGATACGCAGTATTTT.

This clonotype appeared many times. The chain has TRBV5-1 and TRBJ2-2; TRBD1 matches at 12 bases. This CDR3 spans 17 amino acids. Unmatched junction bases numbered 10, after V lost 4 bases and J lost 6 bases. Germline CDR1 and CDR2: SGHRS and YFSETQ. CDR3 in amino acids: CASSPNPGQGAAGELFF. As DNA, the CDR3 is TGCGCCAGCAGCCCTAACCCGGGACAGGGGGCAGCCGGGGAGCTGTTTTTT.

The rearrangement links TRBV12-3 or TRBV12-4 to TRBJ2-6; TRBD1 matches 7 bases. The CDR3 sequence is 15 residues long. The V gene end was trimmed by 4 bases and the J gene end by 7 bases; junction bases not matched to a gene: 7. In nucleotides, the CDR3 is TGTGCCAGCAGTTCCCGACAGGGTAATGCCAACGTCCTGACTTTC. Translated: CASSSRQGNANVLTF.

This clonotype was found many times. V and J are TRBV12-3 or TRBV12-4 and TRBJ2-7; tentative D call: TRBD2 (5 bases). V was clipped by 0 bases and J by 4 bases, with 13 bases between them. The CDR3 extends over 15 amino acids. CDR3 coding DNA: TGTGCCAGCAGTTTAGCGGGAGTTTTTATGTACGAGCAGTACTTC. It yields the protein CASSLAGVFMYEQYF.